This T cell receptor (beta chain) was obtained from a study of shared clonotypes between healthy human individuals. Study context: Each donor's CD8 memory used one plate, CD8 naive two, each CD4 subset three.

Deep-level assay runs were performed. The table came from immunoSEQ multiplex PCR; TCRdb's copy has only in-frame clones and leaves some out. This table has 2 million to 3 million clones, roughly 93% appearing once. All donors qualified as healthy HIV-negative adults and had experienced no recent acute infections or vaccinations. Concerning this clone itself: Its target is unknown. Other DNA sequences within the sample encode an identical CDR3.

Study results and caveats: Among a few donors, roughly 5% of naive CD4 clonotypes were found in common.

Per the germline V gene, CDR1 is MDHEN and CDR2 is SYDVKM. The CDR3 runs to 12 residues. Trimming took 2 bases from V and 8 from J, leaving 8 bases between them. V usage is TRBV28 and J usage is TRBJ2-3; possibly TRBD1 for D (7 bases). This receptor was identified in a man aged 18-30 years in good health. Some clones in this sample may be carry-over from other donors' samples. Sequenced: naive CD4+ T cells from PBMCs. Subset specified: CD45RA+ positively selected. CDR3 sequence: CASSLQGGTQYF. The CDR3, as DNA: TGTGCCAGCAGTTTACAGGGGGGTACGCAGTATTTT.